Presented here are 24 T cell receptor beta chains from one specimen sequenced in a study of vaccination and CD4 T cells after COVID-19. Oncomine TCR Beta short-read sequencing was applied to DNA from cultured CD4+ T cells. TCRdb called the PCR reads again in MiXCR, with one record for every CDR3 protein. The sample includes some 11,000 distinct CDR3 sequences, roughly 28% seen only once; the top ten take about 10%. Antigens of these TCRs are unknown. Treatment noted: approximately 10-day PBMC culture with coronavirus spike peptide pools or control peptides (ViraFEST assay). Sequenced material: CD4+ T cells from blood, cultured in vitro. These receptors all stem from a human donor who had recovered from COVID-19.

This chain joins TRBV2 and TRBJ1-2; a weak D match, TRBD1 (5 bases). Per the germline V gene, CDR1 is SNHLY and CDR2 is FYNNEI. Deletions cut 0 bases from V and 6 bases from J, with 11 bases between. The CDR3 has 14 residues. The CDR3 nucleotides read TGTGCCAGCAGTGAAGCGGGACGTCGGGATGGCTACACCTTC. Translated: CASSEAGRRDGYTF.

V gene TRBV7-9 combines with J gene TRBJ2-1; TRBD1 might be the D (6 bases). The CDR3 contains 13 residues. CDR1 and CDR2 (germline): SEHNR, FQNEAQ (reference sequence). V lost 6 bases and J 7 bases, leaving 13 bases between the germline ends. CDR3 amino acids: CASSIDRSNEQFF. The CDR3 region has the DNA TGTGCCAGCAGTATCGACAGGAGTAATGAGCAGTTCTTC. Complete variable domain (other parts from reference TRBV7-9 and TRBJ2-1): DTGVSQNPRHKITKRGQNVTFRCDPISEHNRLYWYRQTLGQGPEFLTYFQNEAQLEKSRLLSDRFSAERPKGSFSTLEIQRTEQGDSAMYLCASSIDRSNEQFFGPGTRLTVL.

The DNA of the CDR3 is TGTGCCAGCACCCCCGACAGGGCCGAGCAGTACTTC. Translating gives CASTPDRAEQYF. The V and J genes are TRBV6-2 or TRBV6-3 and TRBJ2-7, with 7 bases aligning to TRBD1. The CDR3 length is 12 residues. The V gene's germline CDR1 is MNHEY and CDR2 SVGEGT. V shed 7 bases and J 6 bases; nucleotides not matched to a gene: 6.

This clonotype is medium-sized by share. V and J are TRBV7-2 and TRBJ1-2; D is possibly TRBD1 (6 bases). Trimming shortened V by 5 bases and J by 8 bases, and 15 bases separated the two germline ends. The CDR3 consists of 13 residues. Germline CDR1 reads SGHTA; CDR2 reads FQGNSA. The CDR3 region is CASSGGAMGGYTF. CDR3 DNA: TGTGCCAGCAGCGGGGGGGCTATGGGCGGCTACACCTTC.

This clonotype was counted only a few times. The V call is TRBV2, the J call TRBJ2-7, with D possibly being TRBD2 (5 bases). CDR3 length equals 13 residues. Germline-derived CDR1 and CDR2 are SNHLY and FYNNEI. With 10 bases removed from V and 2 bases from J, the gap between germline ends came to 15 bases. Here the CDR3 reads CATAGSVAYEQYF. In nucleotides, the CDR3 is TGTGCCACGGCCGGTAGCGTCGCCTACGAGCAGTACTTC.

The chain joins TRBV12-3 or TRBV12-4 to TRBJ1-1; unclear D gene. Trimming removed 7 bases at V and 6 bases at J, with 12 bases between. The CDR3 length is 12 residues. Written as DNA, the CDR3 is TGTGCCAGCATCGGAACGGATCCTGAAGCTTTCTTT. Its translation: CASIGTDPEAFF.

This clonotype has only a few counts. The genes are TRBV29-1 and TRBJ1-2; D call uncertain. V was pared by 2 bases and J by 7 bases, with 14 bases between. Germline V gives CDR1 SQVTM, CDR2 ANQGSEA. The CDR3 length is 13 residues. In DNA, the CDR3 is TGCAGCGTTGAAATCTCACGGAAGACTGGCTACACCTTC. It translates to CSVEISRKTGYTF.

For the CDR3, the DNA is TGTGCCAGCAGTTTGGCAGGGAGGGTAGAGACCCAGTACTTC. Protein product: CASSLAGRVETQYF. The genes are TRBV28 and TRBJ2-5; 7 bases map to TRBD2. The CDR3 has 14 amino acids. Germline V lookup: CDR1 MDHEN, CDR2 SYDVKM. V was clipped by 3 bases and J by 4 bases; unmatched bases: 5.

This clonotype appeared once. CDR3 protein: CASSARGGWETQYF. In nucleotides, the CDR3 is TGTGCCAGCAGCGCGAGGGGGGGCTGGGAGACCCAGTACTTC. The gene calls are TRBV3-1 and TRBJ2-5; TRBD2 is a possible D gene (7 bases). This CDR3 is built from 14 residues. Trimming left V 5 bases short and J 5 bases short, with 15 bases between. From germline, CDR1 is LGHDT and CDR2 YNNKEL (reference sequence).

This clonotype was recorded a few times. V usage is TRBV7-9 and J usage is TRBJ2-1; TRBD2 agrees at 10 bases. This CDR3 region has 16 residues. CDR1 SEHNR and CDR2 FQNEAQ come from the germline V gene (reference sequence). J lost 0 bases, V lost 3 bases, and 2 bases had no gene match. CDR3 sequence reads: CASSLSGGGSYNEQFF. The CDR3 DNA reads TGTGCCAGCAGCTTGAGCGGGGGGGGCTCCTACAATGAGCAGTTCTTC.

This sequence joins TRBV2 and TRBJ1-1, with 7 bases aligning to TRBD1. Germline-derived CDR1 and CDR2 are SNHLY and FYNNEI. V was pared by 5 bases and J by 2 bases, with 5 bases of the junction left unmatched. This CDR3 comprises 14 residues. The CDR3 DNA reads as TGTGCCAGCAGTCCAGACAGGGTTAACACTGAAGCTTTCTTT. This translates into CASSPDRVNTEAFF.

The chain has TRBV18 and TRBJ2-1; 13 bases are a match to TRBD2. The J segment lost 9 bases and the V segment lost 2 bases, leaving 10 bases of the junction unmatched. This CDR3 contains 17 residues. Looked up from germline, CDR1 is KGHSH and CDR2 is LQKENI. For the CDR3, the DNA is TGTGCCAGCTCACCAGGGACTAGCGGGATCGCCAGTCGTGAGCAGTTCTTC. Translated: CASSPGTSGIASREQFF.

The chain links TRBV7-2 to TRBJ2-3; TRBD2 aligns across 13 bases. The J segment lost 4 bases and the V segment lost 1 base, leaving 5 bases of the junction unmatched. CDR1 is SGHTA and CDR2 is FQGNSA in the germline V gene. The CDR3 sequence is 17 residues long. In DNA form, the CDR3 reads TGTGCCAGCAGCTTAGGACTAGCGGGAGGCCGGGCAGATACGCAGTATTTT. Protein product: CASSLGLAGGRADTQYF.

J is TRBJ2-7 and V is TRBV7-9; D gene uncertain. V gave up 1 base and J gave up 3 bases, with 1 base separating them. The CDR3 has 11 amino acids. Germline values: CDR1 SEHNR, CDR2 FQNEAQ (reference sequence). CDR3 amino acids: CASSLDYEQYF. In DNA form, the CDR3 reads TGTGCCAGCAGCTTAGACTACGAGCAGTACTTC.

This chain connects TRBV2 to TRBJ2-7, with TRBD2 matching 8 bases. J gave up 2 bases and V 6 bases, and 9 bases lay outside the gene matches. CDR3 length: 15 residues. Per the germline V gene, CDR1 is SNHLY and CDR2 is FYNNEI. This CDR3 is CASSVGGGGTYEQYF. CDR3 in DNA: TGTGCCAGCAGCGTCGGGGGGGGCGGGACCTACGAGCAGTACTTC.

J is TRBJ2-7 and V is TRBV12-3 or TRBV12-4, with D hard to call. The CDR3 sequence is 11 residues long. Between the trimmed V and J ends, which lost 3 bases and 5 bases, there was a span of 5 bases. In DNA form, the CDR3 reads TGTGCCAGCAGTTTGGAGAACGAGCAGTACTTC. This codes for CASSLENEQYF.

This clonotype was detected only a few times. The V gene is TRBV5-1, the J gene TRBJ1-2, with 7 bases aligning to TRBD1. The CDR3 has 14 residues. V shed 1 base and J 8 bases; nucleotides not matched to a gene: 8. The germline gives CDR1 SGHRS, CDR2 YFSETQ. The CDR3 nucleotides are TGCGCCAGCAGCTTGCGGGACAGCATTGTGGGCTACACCTTC. Its translation is CASSLRDSIVGYTF.

This rearrangement joins TRBV7-8 to TRBJ2-7, with D possibly TRBD2 on 6 matching bases. CDR1 SGHVS and CDR2 FQNEAQ come from the germline V gene. V was shortened by 4 bases and J by 2 bases, with 12 bases between the two germline ends. The CDR3 spans 14 residues. For the CDR3, the DNA is TGTGCCAGCAGCTCGAGCGGGTCAACCTACGAGCAGTACTTC. This codes for CASSSSGSTYEQYF.

This clonotype was seen more than once but under ten times. The rearrangement uses TRBV10-3 and TRBJ2-1; 8 nucleotides agree with TRBD1. Germline V lookup: CDR1 ENHRY, CDR2 SYGVKD. The CDR3 sequence is 14 residues long. J gave up 2 bases and V 10 bases, and 7 bases lay outside the gene matches. The CDR3 DNA follows: TGTGCCACCATCGGACAGGGAACCTACAATGAGCAGTTCTTC. Translation: CATIGQGTYNEQFF.

This clonotype turned up a few times. V and J are TRBV12-3 or TRBV12-4 and TRBJ1-2; perhaps TRBD1 as D (5 bases). The CDR3 is 13 residues long. The germline V and J ends were trimmed by 6 bases and 8 bases, with 16 bases remaining between them. The DNA for the CDR3 is TGTGCCAGCAGCCCCCCCGGGGGTGGCGGCTACACCTTC. Residues: CASSPPGGGGYTF.

This clonotype was detected only a few times. Here the CDR3 reads CAIGEDPTDTQYF. The CDR3 nucleotides read TGTGCCATCGGAGAGGACCCCACAGATACGCAGTATTTT. The chain couples TRBV6-1 to TRBJ2-3; D uncertain. This CDR3 is 13 amino acids long. Germline CDR1 reads MNHNS; CDR2 reads SASEGT. Trimming cost V 10 bases and J 2 bases, with 13 bases left between them.

A few counts support this clonotype. This chain joins TRBV20-1 and TRBJ2-7; perhaps TRBD1 as D (5 bases). The V gene lost 3 bases and the J gene lost 3 bases, with 15 bases spanning the gap. The CDR3 is 14 amino acids. Germline-derived CDR1 and CDR2 are DFQATT and SNEGSKA (reference sequence). This chain's CDR3 is CSASKGSPIYEQYF. In DNA form, the CDR3 reads TGCAGTGCTAGCAAGGGGTCCCCGATCTACGAGCAGTACTTC.

CDR3: CSAHGTGGEVGETQYF. The CDR3 region has the DNA TGCAGTGCTCACGGGACAGGGGGCGAAGTAGGAGAGACCCAGTACTTC. The rearrangement links TRBV20-1 to TRBJ2-5; TRBD1 matches 12 bases. V dropped 5 bases and J dropped 4; count of bases not matched to a gene: 11. The CDR3 sequence is 16 residues long. Germline V gene data show CDR1 as DFQATT and CDR2 as SNEGSKA (reference sequence).

The rearrangement uses TRBV15 and TRBJ2-5; D is ambiguous. CDR1 LNHNV and CDR2 YYDKDF come from the germline V gene (reference sequence). The ends were cut back, 5 bases at V and 3 bases at J, with 4 bases in the middle. The CDR3 is 11 amino acids. CDR3 residues: CATSVKETQYF. CDR3 nucleotide sequence: TGTGCCACCAGCGTTAAAGAGACCCAGTACTTC.